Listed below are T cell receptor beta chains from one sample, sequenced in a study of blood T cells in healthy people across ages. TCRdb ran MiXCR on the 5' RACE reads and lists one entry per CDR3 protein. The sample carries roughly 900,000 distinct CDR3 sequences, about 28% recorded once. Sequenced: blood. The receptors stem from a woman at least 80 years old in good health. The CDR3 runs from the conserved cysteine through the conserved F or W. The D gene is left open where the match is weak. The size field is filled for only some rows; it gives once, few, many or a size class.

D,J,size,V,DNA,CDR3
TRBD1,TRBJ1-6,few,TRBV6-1,TGTGCCAGCAGTGAAAGAACAGGGGTTAATTCACCCCTCCACTTT,CASSERTGVNSPLHF
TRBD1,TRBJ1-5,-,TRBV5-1,TGCGCCAGCAGGAGAGGGCAGGGGGACCATCAGCCCCAGCATTTT,CASRRGQGDHQPQHF
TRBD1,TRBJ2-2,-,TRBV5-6,TGTGCCAGCAGCCTGGCTGTGACAGGGGTCAACACCGGGGAGCTGTTTTTT,CASSLAVTGVNTGELFF
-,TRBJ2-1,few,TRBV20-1,TGCAGCGTCGAGAGCGGATCTTCCTCCTCCTACAATGAGCAGTTCTTC,CSVESGSSSSYNEQFF
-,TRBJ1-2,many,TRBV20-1,TGCAGTGCTGTCGTAGGATATGGCTACACCTTC,CSAVVGYGYTF
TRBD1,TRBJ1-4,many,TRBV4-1,TGCGCCAGCAGCCAGGGACAGGGGCGCACTAATGAAAAACTGTTTTTT,CASSQGQGRTNEKLFF
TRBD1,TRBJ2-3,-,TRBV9,TGTGCCAGCAGCGTAGAGGGGACAGGGGGGACAGATACGCAGTATTTT,CASSVEGTGGTDTQYF
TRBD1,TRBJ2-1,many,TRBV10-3,TGTGCCATCAGTGGGACAGGGGAATACAATGAGCAGTTCTTC,CAISGTGEYNEQFF
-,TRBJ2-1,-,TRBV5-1,TGCGCCAGCAGCTTGGAAATTCGGAGGGCGGGGGAGCAGTTCTTC,CASSLEIRRAGEQFF
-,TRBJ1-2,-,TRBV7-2,TGTGCCAGCAGCTTATTGGGGCTGGTCGGTGGTGGCTACACCTTC,CASSLLGLVGGGYTF
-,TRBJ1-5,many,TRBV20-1,TGCAGTGCTACAGGGGATAGCAATCAGCCCCAGCATTTT,CSATGDSNQPQHF